The 28 T cell receptor beta chains presented below share a single source sample, sequenced in a study of control samples from healthy donors and cancer patients (dated by TCRdb to the early 2020s). Library construction relied on the immunoSEQ multiplex PCR assay. Entries here come from immuneACCESS through TCRdb and include only in-frame sequences with V and J called. Some clones fail to appear in such tables; in the studies checked, an unresolved V gene covers under half of the shortfall, and the cause of the remainder is unknown. The sample records some 65,000 clones, 84% of which are singletons. 2.5% to 3% of the sample is held by the ten biggest clonotypes. Material for sequencing was PBMCs. These receptors all stem from a woman aged 50 to 65 with lung cancer.

This rearrangement joins TRBV18 to TRBJ2-5; 7 nucleotides agree with TRBD1. From germline, CDR1 is KGHSH and CDR2 LQKENI. The CDR3 sequence is 14 residues long. V was pared by 3 bases and J by 1 base, with 2 bases of the junction left unmatched. CDR3 in DNA: TGTGCCAGCTCACCTTCAGGGGGCCAAGAGACCCAGTACTTC. Translation gives CASSPSGGQETQYF. The complete variable domain, with remaining parts taken from reference TRBV18 and TRBJ2-5, reads NAGVMQNPRHLVRRRGQEARLRCSPMKGHSHVYWYRQLPEEGLKFMVYLQKENIIDESGMPKERFSAEFPKEGPSILRIQQVVRGDSAAYFCASSPSGGQETQYFGPGTRLLVL.

The chain links TRBV3-1 (or the pseudogene TRBV3-2) to TRBJ1-1; D possibly corresponds to TRBD1 (5 bases). This CDR3 has 15 amino acids. V was clipped by 1 base and J by 9 bases, with 18 bases between them. CDR1 LGHDT and CDR2 YNNKEL come from the germline V gene (reference sequence). CDR3 sequence: CASSQGWSRDAKAFF. DNA of the CDR3: TGTGCCAGCAGCCAAGGTTGGTCTCGGGACGCCAAAGCTTTCTTT.

This sequence joins TRBV5-4 and TRBJ2-6; weak D call: TRBD1 (5 bases). Germline V CDR1 and CDR2: SGHNT, YYREEE (reference sequence). Trimming removed 0 bases from V and 0 bases from J, with 10 bases in between. CDR3 length: 17 residues. CDR3 nucleotide sequence: TGTGCCAGCAGCTTGGCCCAGGGATCCTCTGGGGCCAACGTCCTGACTTTC. Its protein product is CASSLAQGSSGANVLTF.

The chain uses TRBV4-3 and TRBJ1-1; D perhaps matches TRBD1 (6 bases). Germline values: CDR1 LGHNA, CDR2 YSLEER. There are 18 residues in the CDR3. V was pared by 0 bases and J by 0 bases, with 17 bases between. CDR3 nucleotides: TGCGCCAGCAGCCAAGATTTCCGGGGGGCCACTATGAACACTGAAGCTTTCTTT. Protein product: CASSQDFRGATMNTEAFF.

V and J are TRBV6-5 and TRBJ2-7, with D possibly TRBD2 on 6 matching bases. Trimming removed 5 bases at V and 3 bases at J, with 11 bases between. CDR1 is MNHEY, CDR2 SVGAGI, per germline. This CDR3 is built from 13 residues. The CDR3 region has the DNA TGTGCCAGCAGTCGGGGACTCGTCTACGAGCAGTACTTC. Translating it yields CASSRGLVYEQYF.

J is TRBJ2-7 and V is TRBV10-2; 7 nucleotides line up with TRBD1. Per germline, CDR1 WSHSY and CDR2 SAAADI. Germline trimming cut 0 bases from V and 13 bases from J; bases unmatched to any gene: 9. There are 13 residues in the CDR3. CDR3 residues: CASSESRGTVGYF. The CDR3, as DNA: TGCGCCAGCAGTGAGTCGCGTGGGACAGTAGGTTACTTC.

This chain joins TRBV28 and TRBJ1-6, with D unclear. V was clipped by 2 bases and J by 9 bases, with 11 bases between them. Germline values: CDR1 MDHEN, CDR2 SYDVKM. The CDR3 covers 14 residues. CDR3 sequence reads: CASSLLGGSSPLHF. The CDR3 DNA follows: TGTGCCAGCAGTTTACTCGGAGGTAGTTCACCCCTCCACTTT.

The J gene is TRBJ1-2, the V gene TRBV5-4; 7 nucleotides line up with TRBD1. This CDR3 has 13 amino acids. J was trimmed by 10 bases and V by 1 base; bases with no gene match: 7. Per germline, CDR1 SGHNT and CDR2 YYREEE (reference sequence). CDR3 sequence: CASSLTGTETYTF. The DNA for the CDR3 is TGTGCCAGCAGCTTGACCGGGACAGAGACCTACACCTTC.

The chain links TRBV11-2 to TRBJ2-1; TRBD2 aligns across 8 bases. Germline assignment: CDR1 SGHAT and CDR2 FQNNGV. CDR3 length: 16 residues. The J segment lost 0 bases and the V segment lost 6 bases, leaving 7 bases of the junction unmatched. The CDR3 reads CASSGARGGSYNEQFF. In DNA form, the CDR3 reads TGTGCCAGCAGTGGGGCACGGGGGGGCTCCTACAATGAGCAGTTCTTC.

In its sample, this clone ranks as medium-sized. The chain employs TRBV14 and TRBJ2-1; TRBD1 matches 9 bases. The germline CDR1 and CDR2 sequences are SGHDN and FVKESK. CDR3 size: 14 residues. With V trimmed by 4 bases and J by 4 bases, 2 bases remained unmatched. The CDR3 DNA reads TGTGCCAGCAGCCCGGGGACAGGGTACAATGAGCAGTTCTTC. It encodes CASSPGTGYNEQFF.

This rearrangement joins TRBV2 to TRBJ2-5, with unresolved D. CDR1 is SNHLY and CDR2 is FYNNEI in the germline V gene. CDR3 length: 13 amino acids. V was clipped by 4 bases and J by 2 bases, with 8 bases between them. The CDR3: CASSAPAQETQYF. In nucleotides, the CDR3 is TGTGCCAGCAGTGCCCCGGCACAAGAGACCCAGTACTTC.

This rearrangement joins TRBV28 to TRBJ2-2, with TRBD2 as a possible D gene (5 bases). V lost 1 base to trimming and J lost 8 bases, with 11 bases between them. The germline V gene has CDR1 MDHEN and CDR2 SYDVKM. The CDR3 loop spans 14 amino acids. The CDR3 is CASSLSGVLGELFF. The CDR3 DNA reads as TGTGCCAGCAGTTTATCCGGGGTCCTAGGGGAGCTGTTTTTT.

The gene calls are TRBV27 and TRBJ2-2; no clear D gene. CDR1 and CDR2 from the germline V gene are MNHEY and SMNVEV (reference sequence). Trimming stripped 7 bases from V and 1 base from J, with 4 bases between. This CDR3 region has 12 residues. In DNA, the CDR3 is TGTGCCAGCATGTTGAACACCGGGGAGCTGTTTTTT. Residues: CASMLNTGELFF.

The chain links TRBV19 to TRBJ1-1; 7 bases line up with TRBD1. Germline CDR1 reads LNHDA; CDR2 reads SQIVND (reference sequence). The CDR3 is made up of 14 amino acids. The J segment lost 5 bases and the V segment lost 6 bases, leaving 9 bases of the junction unmatched. The chain's CDR3 is CASRNGDSQTEAFF. The CDR3 coding sequence is TGTGCCAGTAGAAACGGGGACAGCCAGACTGAAGCTTTCTTT.

The gene calls are TRBV18 and TRBJ2-7, with D maybe TRBD1 (6 bases). This CDR3 is 15 amino acids long. The V gene lost 4 bases and the J gene lost 0 bases, with 13 bases spanning the gap. Looked up from germline, CDR1 is KGHSH and CDR2 is LQKENI. The CDR3 sequence: CASSLEQGSSYEQYF. In DNA form, the CDR3 reads TGTGCCAGCTCACTGGAACAGGGTAGCTCCTACGAGCAGTACTTC.

V is TRBV7-8 and J is TRBJ1-2, with D maybe TRBD1 (6 bases). Germline values: CDR1 SGHVS, CDR2 FQNEAQ. The CDR3 contains 15 residues. V lost 4 bases and J 1 base, leaving 13 bases between the germline ends. The CDR3 DNA reads as TGTGCCAGCAGCTCTCCAGGGGCGAATAACTATGGCTACACCTTC. It translates to CASSSPGANNYGYTF.

This clone was counted between two and nine times. The V call is TRBV12-3 or TRBV12-4, the J call TRBJ2-5, with D unresolved. V was shortened by 1 base and J by 7 bases, with 7 bases between the two germline ends. This CDR3 has 12 amino acids. CDR3: CASSLDYLTQYF. The CDR3 DNA follows: TGTGCCAGCAGTTTAGACTACCTGACCCAGTACTTC.

The CDR3 DNA follows: TGTGCCAGCAGCTTTGGAGAGGACACTGAAGCTTTCTTT. Translating it yields CASSFGEDTEAFF. The rearrangement joins TRBV7-6 to TRBJ1-1; the D is unclear. The germline V gene has CDR1 SGHVS and CDR2 FNYEAQ. The CDR3 extends over 13 amino acids. The V gene lost 3 bases and the J gene lost 3 bases, with 8 bases spanning the gap.

The chain recombines TRBV18 with TRBJ1-2, with D possibly TRBD1 on 5 matching bases. The CDR3 has 15 amino acids. CDR1 and CDR2 from the germline V gene are KGHSH and LQKENI. V was shortened by 0 bases and J by 8 bases, with 16 bases between the two germline ends. This CDR3 is CASSPPLGELGGYTF. CDR3 DNA: TGTGCCAGCTCACCACCGTTAGGGGAACTTGGGGGCTACACCTTC.

The chain carries TRBV5-1 and TRBJ1-1; D is ambiguous. Germline loops: CDR1 SGHRS, CDR2 YFSETQ. The CDR3 spans 15 residues. Trimming took off 0 bases at V and 1 base at J, with 10 bases between the two ends. The CDR3 sequence is CASSLAAVSNTEAFF. CDR3 DNA: TGCGCCAGCAGCTTGGCGGCAGTATCGAACACTGAAGCTTTCTTT.

This CDR3 is CASSYSGGSSYNEQFF. DNA of the CDR3: TGTGCCAGCAGCTACTCAGGGGGGAGCTCCTACAATGAGCAGTTCTTC. V is TRBV7-3 and J is TRBJ2-1, with a tentative D call TRBD1 (7 bases). CDR1 is SGHTA and CDR2 is FQGTGA in the germline V gene. Trimming shortened V by 4 bases and J by 0 bases, and 13 bases separated the two germline ends. CDR3 length: 16 residues.

This clone was seen a few times. The chain is built from TRBV6-2 or TRBV6-3 and TRBJ2-7, with TRBD2 matching 11 bases. Per the germline V gene, CDR1 is MNHEY and CDR2 is SVGEGT. The V and J ends lost 5 bases and 1 base, in that order; junction bases with no gene match: 4. This CDR3 is 15 amino acids long. CDR3 amino acids: CASSRLAGPSYEQYF. In nucleotides, the CDR3 is TGTGCCAGCAGTAGACTAGCGGGGCCTTCCTACGAGCAGTACTTC.

The chain combines TRBV28 with TRBJ2-3; 8 nucleotides line up with TRBD1. The CDR3 length is 16 residues. Per the germline V gene, CDR1 is MDHEN and CDR2 is SYDVKM. Germline trimming cut 5 bases from V and 4 bases from J; bases unmatched to any gene: 11. CDR3 sequence: CASSESGGTVADTQYF. The CDR3 DNA reads as TGTGCCAGCAGTGAATCAGGGGGCACGGTCGCAGATACGCAGTATTTT.

The J gene is TRBJ1-2, the V gene TRBV28, with 11 bases identical to TRBD1. The germline V gene has CDR1 MDHEN and CDR2 SYDVKM. This CDR3 region has 16 residues. V lost 1 base and J lost 5; bases outside the gene matches: 6. DNA of the CDR3: TGTGCCAGCAGTTTATCCCCGGGACAGGGGGTTTATGGCTACACCTTC. Its translation: CASSLSPGQGVYGYTF.

CDR3 sequence (DNA): TGTGCCACCAGTGATTCAGGGTATAGCAATCAGCCCCAGCATTTT. Residues: CATSDSGYSNQPQHF. The chain joins TRBV24-1 to TRBJ1-5; a possible D gene is TRBD1 (5 bases). Trimming took off 2 bases at V and 0 bases at J, with 7 bases between the two ends. The CDR3 sequence is 15 residues long. Germline V lookup: CDR1 KGHDR, CDR2 SFDVKD.

The V and J genes are TRBV7-8 and TRBJ1-1; D not certain. The germline V gene has CDR1 SGHVS and CDR2 FQNEAQ. This CDR3 is 13 amino acids long. Trimming removed 0 bases at V and 7 bases at J, with 9 bases between. The CDR3 sequence: CASSLAAVGEAFF. Here the CDR3 DNA reads TGTGCCAGCAGCTTAGCTGCGGTTGGTGAAGCTTTCTTT.

The chain is built from TRBV5-1 and TRBJ2-7, with 7 nucleotides matching TRBD1. The CDR3 sequence is 14 residues long. V trimming: 1 base; J trimming: 6 bases; junction bases outside the gene matches: 7. From germline, CDR1 is SGHRS and CDR2 YFSETQ. The CDR3 sequence: CASSLHDRAGEQYF. Here the CDR3 DNA reads TGCGCCAGCAGCTTGCACGACAGGGCCGGCGAGCAGTACTTC.

The chain recombines TRBV6-6 with TRBJ1-1, with D unresolved. Germline values: CDR1 MNHNY, CDR2 SVGAGI (reference sequence). The germline V and J ends were trimmed by 5 bases and 7 bases, with 8 bases remaining between them. The length of the CDR3 is 11 residues. The CDR3, as DNA: TGTGCCAGCAGTCGGATCATTGAAGCTTTCTTT. Translating it yields CASSRIIEAFF.